This section outlines one TCR beta chain sequence together with its context. Its specificity is unknown. Other DNA sequences within the sample encode an identical CDR3. The germline V gene encodes CDR1 MNHEY and CDR2 SVGAGI. Trimming left V 4 bases short and J 1 base short, with 7 bases between. The CDR3 has 13 amino acids. Sequencing was performed with immunoSEQ multiplex PCR; in TCRdb, only in-frame clones are kept and a portion is missing. The table includes about 820,000 clones, 85% to 95% detected once. The data stem from a study of shared clonotypes between healthy human individuals. Findings and limits, study-wide: An anticipated effect of sequencing depth on clonotype sharing among donors was recognized.

Naivety among CD8 cells was defined by CD45RO negativity and positive CCR7 selection, thereby excluding terminally differentiated effector memory CD45RA+ cells. Donors were healthy HIV-negative adults without recently reported acute infections or vaccinations. Sequenced sample: naive CD8+ T cells sorted from blood. This rearrangement joins TRBV6-5 to TRBJ1-1; D is perhaps TRBD1 (5 bases). This sequence originates from a man aged 25 to 40 in good health. The CDR3 DNA sequence: TGTGCCAGCAGTTCTCAGGGGAACACTGAAGCTTTCTTT. Amino acids: CASSSQGNTEAFF.